The present T cell receptor beta chain was sequenced within a study of patients and donors after allogeneic stem cell transplantation. TCRdb re-called the RT-PCR reads through MiXCR, storing one row per CDR3 protein. The sample lists 80,000 to 90,000 distinct CDR3 sequences; 48% were seen once. In its sample, this clonotype was seen a few times. Material: blood, either unsorted or a sorted T cell fraction (not recorded which). The origin of this receptor is a human donor who was either an allogeneic HSCT recipient or a stem cell or donor lymphocyte infusion donor (not recorded which). It is not recorded whose cells these are; they may come from a transplant donor.

As DNA, the CDR3 is TGTGCCAGCAGCTCCCCGTTGCACGGCTATGGCTACACCTTC. This sequence encodes CASSSPLHGYGYTF. The V gene is TRBV5-5, the J gene TRBJ1-2; D ambiguous. This CDR3 has 14 residues. Looked up from germline, CDR1 is SGHKS and CDR2 is YYEKEE (reference sequence). V gave up 3 bases and J gave up 4 bases, with 13 bases separating them.